What follows describes a single TCR beta chain. Its antigen is not yet known. No much larger clonotype is one base removed from it; base qualities were not supplied. V is shortened by 5 bases, J by 2 bases, and the region joining them spans 10 bases. The CDR3 measures 14 amino acids from cysteine to phenylalanine. Here the CDR3 DNA is all that survives: 42 bases in frame from base 1. CDR1 is given as MDHEN and CDR2 as SYDVKM, both from the germline V gene. These data belong to a study of Graves' ophthalmopathy and Graves' hyperthyroidism (dated by TCRdb to 2016 to 2019). Background on the whole study: Hyperthyroidism was considered stable if no progression to ophthalmopathy occurred within 18 months of follow-up. The study used TCR beta repertoire signatures to distinguish Graves' ophthalmopathy from Graves' hyperthyroidism and to predict progression to ophthalmopathy. In total, 120 to 150 blood samples were TCR-sequenced: approximately 42 ophthalmopathy, 80 or so hyperthyroidism and about 17 hyperthyroidism-to-ophthalmopathy patients. A discovery set of 90 to 100 patients (43 ophthalmopathy, about 59 stable hyperthyroidism) was enrolled to explore V-J signatures distinguishing ophthalmopathy from hyperthyroidism. An independent validation cohort was composed of around 19 hyperthyroidism patients and more than 15 patients who later progressed from hyperthyroidism to ophthalmopathy. In more than five hyperthyroidism patients, the T-cell repertoires found in thyroid tissue were compared with those found in blood. Following sampling, methimazole starting at 30 mg daily was administered to hyperthyroidism patients, and high-dose intravenous methylprednisolone was administered to ophthalmopathy patients.

Hyperthyroidism patients were newly diagnosed, with disease duration under 2 months, and aged 18 to 65 years. Patients were excluded if they had other autoimmune diseases, uncontrolled infections, pregnancy or lactation. Clinical symptoms, serum thyroxine, TRAb, thyroid ultrasound and orbital computed tomography formed the basis of the diagnosis. Total RNA was extracted using Trizol reagent, and RNA quality was checked on an Agilent 2100 Bioanalyzer. For repertoire sequencing, TCR beta CDR3 regions were amplified from RNA transcripts. The first round was an RT-PCR using HTBI primers with the Qiagen OneStep RT-PCR kit, and this first round was followed by a second-round multiplex PCR, then size selection and purification. The libraries underwent paired-end sequencing with 100 bp reads on an Illumina HiSeq2000. From the authors' description of their analysis: SOAPnuke was used to process the reads, throwing out any read that had adapters, had uncalled bases, had a mean Phred below 15, or lacked an exact constant-primer or identifier match. High-quality paired reads were merged with COPE v1.2.5. Clonotypes were defined as unique nucleotide sequences and were aligned to IMGT TRB V, D and J references using MiTCR v1.1. The analysis was limited to V-J combinations with a frequency above 0.0001, which together covered roughly 99% of repertoires. A TCR clonal expansion and chaos score per V-J combination was defined as the ratio of F50 clonal expansion to chaos observed in the TCRdist matrix. Welch's t-statistics and random forest were used to reduce features to about 14 V-J combinations, which were fed into a naive Bayes classifier. Thyroid-blood repertoire similarity was quantified with the Morisita-Horn index. TCRdb took the public reads, trimmed them with fastp at Q25, ran MiXCR for clone calling and kept in-frame beta chains. Identical CDR3 protein sequences are pooled into one entry, listed with their most common genes and DNA. TCRdb, not the authors, supplied the V and J calls. Recorded for this sample are roughly 600,000 distinct CDR3 sequences; less than 40% of them occurred a single time. The top ten clonotypes cover less than 4.5% of the sample.

Broader findings and caveats from the paper: In validation, the model predicted ophthalmopathy progression with 70.59% sensitivity and roughly 72% specificity; some 13 predicted patients were CT-confirmed with GO in a median of approximately 6.2 months. Ophthalmopathy was separated from stable hyperthyroidism by the 13-signature model with 85% to 90% sensitivity and 81% to 84% specificity in cross-validation and with 80%/75% in the test set. Sample size was not statistically predetermined, and group allocation was not concealed from the investigators. Among expanded thyroid clonotypes with frequency above 0.001, most also showed up in blood, which suggests that blood repertoires may reflect the thyroid immune response.

The chain employs TRBV28 and TRBJ1-3; the D gene assignment is ambiguous. This clonotype was sampled from an adult man with Graves' hyperthyroidism. The specimen sequenced was peripheral blood or thyroid tissue (not recorded which). The CDR3 region has the sequence CASSVGPTGNTIYF. In nucleotides, the sequence is TGTGCCAGCAGTGTAGGGCCCACTGGAAACACCATATATTTT.